This T cell receptor (beta chain) was sequenced during a study of metastatic and nonmetastatic thyroid tumors. Study-wide background: For malignant and benign thyroid patients, tumor or nodule tissue and blood were the sources whose repertoires were compared.

This clone was recorded at least ten times. In the authors' methods: The distant-metastasis classifier for papillary thyroid cancer was built from CDR3 differences across clinicopathological groups. TCRdb reprocessed the PCR reads using MiXCR. In this record, the V and J calls reflect TCRdb's handling and not the investigators' own analysis. The sample includes roughly 57,000 clones, about 20% seen only once; the top ten take about 3.9%. Trimming cost V 5 bases and J 0 bases; bases outside gene matches: 7. This CDR3 is 16 amino acids long. CDR1 and CDR2 from the germline V gene are MNHNS and SASEGT. The entire patient cohort was treatment-naive prior to thyroid surgery.

Sequenced input: blood. The gene calls are TRBV6-1 and TRBJ2-3; 8 bases are shared with TRBD2. This TCR was sampled from a female donor with papillary thyroid cancer or a benign thyroid nodule (not recorded which). Some clones in this sample may be carry-over from other donors' samples. The CDR3 sequence is CASSNPGGDSTDTQYF. The CDR3 nucleotides are TGTGCCAGCAGTAACCCGGGGGGGGATAGCACAGATACGCAGTATTTT.